This T cell receptor beta chain was obtained from a study of blood T cell repertoires in COVID-19. About the study: In each case, the material was cDNA or gDNA derived from T cells, B-cell-depleted T cells, or PBMCs.

Germline V gives CDR1 MNHNS, CDR2 SASEGT. This CDR3 is built from 15 residues. Trimming removed 1 base at V and 0 bases at J, with 6 bases between. Per the original data handling: Scientists estimated how many nucleated cells there were by amplifying reference gene primers. Assay used: immunoSEQ multiplex PCR; TCRdb lists only in-frame clones, some missing. V and J calls plus clone size are reproduced from that table; the DNA served to infer D and trimming. The sample shows around 39,000 clones, 80% to 90% of them seen only once. This clone was seen only a few times. The source of this sequence is a man aged 40-49 years with active COVID-19. This chain joins TRBV6-1 and TRBJ2-2; possibly TRBD2 for D (6 bases). Specimen: peripheral blood. CDR3 region: CASSEGLANTGELFF. DNA for the CDR3: TGTGCCAGCAGTGAAGGACTAGCGAACACCGGGGAGCTGTTTTTT.